This entry lists 27 T cell receptor beta chains sequenced from one sample in a study of cytomegalovirus exposure and HLA in healthy donors. PCR involved 60 Vbeta and 13 Jbeta primers. TCRdb keeps only in-frame clones here, not all; method: immunoSEQ multiplex PCR. The sample has roughly 130,000 clones, 80% seen once; the top ten hold just over 2.5%. The sequenced material came from PBMCs. Source of these receptors: a young man in good health and CMV-seronegative.

The chain joins TRBV19 to TRBJ1-1; D is perhaps TRBD1 (5 bases). The CDR3 sequence is 14 residues long. Between the trimmed V and J ends, which lost 2 bases and 0 bases, there was a span of 7 bases. Germline assignment: CDR1 LNHDA and CDR2 SQIVND (reference sequence). CDR3 amino acids: CASSIQGLNTEAFF. The CDR3 DNA is TGTGCCAGTAGTATACAGGGATTGAACACTGAAGCTTTCTTT.

This chain connects TRBV5-1 to TRBJ2-7; a possible D gene is TRBD2 (6 bases). This CDR3 region has 14 residues. V was trimmed by 0 bases and J by 2 bases, leaving 9 bases between them. Germline V gene sequence: CDR1 SGHRS, CDR2 YFSETQ. DNA of the CDR3: TGCGCCAGCAGCTTGGAGGCGGGAACCTACGAGCAGTACTTC. It encodes CASSLEAGTYEQYF.

The rearrangement uses TRBV18 and TRBJ1-2; D perhaps matches TRBD1 (5 bases). V gave up 7 bases and J gave up 3 bases, with 24 bases separating them. Germline values: CDR1 KGHSH, CDR2 LQKENI. The CDR3 sequence is 17 residues long. The CDR3 DNA reads as TGTGCCAGCTTGGCGGGGACCCTTTCTATTACGGACTATGGCTACACCTTC. It codes for CASLAGTLSITDYGYTF.

Points on this clone: The junction shows a germline mismatch at one end, possibly a read error. The identical CDR3 is also encoded by other nucleotide sequences in the sample. The chain links TRBV19 to TRBJ2-7, with a possible D match to TRBD2 (5 bases). This CDR3 has 15 amino acids. Germline V CDR1 and CDR2: LNHDA, SQIVND (reference sequence). The CDR3 here is CASSIGSGHTYEQYF. CDR3 bases: TGTGCCAGTAGTATTGGCAGCGGCCATACCTACGAGCAGTACTTT.

This sequence joins TRBV7-9 and TRBJ2-2; 8 bases fit TRBD1. CDR1 is SEHNR, CDR2 FQNEAQ, per germline (reference sequence). V shed 5 bases, J shed 1 base, and the junction held 12 bases outside the gene matches. CDR3 length: 18 residues. The CDR3 protein is CASSPRPGQGLNTGELFF. Written as DNA, the CDR3 is TGTGCCAGCAGCCCAAGGCCCGGACAGGGACTGAACACCGGGGAGCTGTTTTTT.

The V call is TRBV21-1, the J call TRBJ1-1; TRBD1, the table's D call, lacks a check against the DNA. TRBV21-1 is designated a pseudogene. This CDR3 has 14 amino acids. CDR3 sequence: CASTHDRSWTEAFF. The DNA for the CDR3 is TGTGCCAGCACCCACGACAGGTCGTGGACTGAAGCTTTCTTT.

Here the CDR3 reads CASSPNPGTGNYGYTF. CDR3 nucleotide sequence: TGTGCCAGCAGTCCAAACCCCGGGACAGGGAACTATGGCTACACCTTC. The chain recombines TRBV27 with TRBJ1-2; TRBD1 matches at 9 bases. The CDR3 consists of 16 residues. With V trimmed by 5 bases and J by 2 bases, 9 bases remained unmatched. Germline assignment: CDR1 MNHEY and CDR2 SMNVEV (reference sequence).

This chain joins TRBV21-1 and TRBJ2-3; the table's D gene call, TRBD2, was not cross checked with the DNA. TRBV21-1 constitutes a pseudogene. The CDR3 has 18 residues. This CDR3 reads CASSKMEILAGVADTQYF. For the CDR3, the DNA is TGTGCCAGCAGCAAAATGGAGATACTAGCGGGAGTGGCAGATACGCAGTATTTT.

This sequence joins TRBV7-6 and TRBJ2-5, with unresolved D. The V gene lost 5 bases and the J gene lost 1 base, with 8 bases spanning the gap. Germline V gene sequence: CDR1 SGHVS, CDR2 FNYEAQ. The CDR3 runs 13 residues. CDR3 sequence: CASSPLPQETQYF. The CDR3 nucleotides are TGTGCCAGCAGCCCACTCCCCCAAGAGACCCAGTACTTC.

V is TRBV30 and J is TRBJ1-2; 8 bases line up with TRBD1. The germline V gene encodes CDR1 GTSNPN and CDR2 SVGIG (reference sequence). This CDR3 has 13 amino acids. V lost 2 bases to trimming and J lost 7 bases; unmatched junction nucleotides: 6. CDR3: CAWSSQGAGGYTF. The CDR3 nucleotides read TGTGCCTGGAGTAGCCAGGGGGCGGGTGGCTACACCTTC.

V and J are TRBV5-8 and TRBJ2-3; 11 bases line up with TRBD1. V lost 4 bases to trimming and J lost 1 base; unmatched junction nucleotides: 2. The CDR3 contains 15 residues. CDR1 is SGHTS and CDR2 is YDEGEE in the germline V gene. The CDR3 loop reads CASSGQGAGTDTQYF. The CDR3 DNA sequence: TGTGCCAGCAGCGGACAGGGGGCGGGCACAGATACGCAGTATTTT.

The rearrangement links TRBV9 to TRBJ2-7, with 7 positions matching TRBD2. Germline-derived CDR1 and CDR2 are SGDLS and YYNGEE. Losses at the gene ends were 3 bases for V and 5 bases for J; bases not matched to a gene: 11. This CDR3 region has 15 residues. The CDR3, as DNA: TGTGCCAGCAGCGGAAGAGGCGGGAGTGTCCACGAGCAGTACTTC. It codes for CASSGRGGSVHEQYF.

This rearrangement joins TRBV23-1 to TRBJ1-4, with TRBD1 matching 9 bases. TRBV23-1 is an ORF for which the function is uncertain. This CDR3 has 15 residues. Losses at the gene ends were 0 bases for V and 6 bases for J; bases not matched to a gene: 2. The CDR3 spells CASSQSWDRDEKLFF. CDR3 DNA sequence: TGCGCCAGCAGTCAATCGTGGGACAGGGATGAAAAACTGTTTTTT.

V is TRBV5-1 and J is TRBJ2-1, with D perhaps TRBD1 (6 bases). The V gene lost 2 bases and the J gene lost 0 bases, with 9 bases spanning the gap. Germline loops: CDR1 SGHRS, CDR2 YFSETQ. This CDR3 is built from 15 residues. The CDR3 sequence: CASSFEGDSYNEQFF. CDR3 sequence (DNA): TGCGCCAGCAGCTTTGAGGGGGACTCCTACAATGAGCAGTTCTTC.

This chain uses TRBV5-4 with TRBJ2-7; D might be TRBD1 (5 bases). Trimming removed 1 base from V and 5 bases from J, with 22 bases in between. Germline V gives CDR1 SGHNT, CDR2 YYREEE (reference sequence). This CDR3 region has 17 residues. In nucleotides, the CDR3 is TGTGCCAGCAGCTTGAGGCAGGGTAGGGGTCAATGGAACGAGCAGTACTTC. Translation: CASSLRQGRGQWNEQYF.

The chain recombines TRBV4-3 with TRBJ2-1, with TRBD2 identical over 12 bases. The germline V gene has CDR1 LGHNA and CDR2 YSLEER. This CDR3 region has 14 residues. V was pared by 7 bases and J by 8 bases, with 6 bases of the junction left unmatched. As DNA, the CDR3 is TGCGCCAGCAAAGGACTAGCGGGAAGAGATGAGCAGTTCTTC. This sequence encodes CASKGLAGRDEQFF.

The chain carries TRBV19 and TRBJ1-1; perhaps TRBD1 as D (6 bases). Trimming cost V 5 bases and J 11 bases, with 12 bases left between them. CDR1 is LNHDA, CDR2 SQIVND, per germline (reference sequence). CDR3 length equals 11 residues. The DNA of the CDR3 is TGTGCCAGTAGTGAAACAGGGTTGGCTTTCTTT. Amino acids: CASSETGLAFF.

This chain uses TRBV27 with TRBJ1-3; D may be TRBD1 (5 bases). CDR1 MNHEY and CDR2 SMNVEV come from the germline V gene (reference sequence). The V gene lost 6 bases and the J gene lost 3 bases, with 12 bases spanning the gap. The CDR3 consists of 14 residues. The CDR3 protein is CASSPFGGGNTIYF. CDR3 DNA: TGTGCCAGCAGCCCCTTCGGGGGTGGAAACACCATATATTTT.

This chain joins TRBV15 and TRBJ2-6; TRBD1 might be the D (5 bases). V was shortened by 0 bases and J by 0 bases, with 9 bases between the two germline ends. The CDR3 sequence is 17 residues long. CDR1 is LNHNV, CDR2 YYDKDF, per germline (reference sequence). This chain's CDR3 is CATSREGVFSGANVLTF. CDR3 coding DNA: TGTGCCACCAGCAGAGAAGGGGTGTTCTCTGGGGCCAACGTCCTGACTTTC.

This clone was detected only once. The genes are TRBV27 and TRBJ2-7, with 14 bases lining up with TRBD2. Germline V gene sequence: CDR1 MNHEY, CDR2 SMNVEV (reference sequence). The CDR3 is made up of 15 amino acids. The trim removed 5 bases at V and 4 bases at J, leaving 4 bases unmatched. CDR3 bases: TGTGCCAGCAGTCCTGGGACTAGCGGGAGATACGAGCAGTACTTC. It yields the protein CASSPGTSGRYEQYF.

The V call is TRBV7-6, the J call TRBJ2-1, with 14 bases matching TRBD2. The CDR3 consists of 18 residues. V was clipped by 2 bases and J by 7 bases; unmatched bases: 10. Germline loops: CDR1 SGHVS, CDR2 FNYEAQ. The CDR3 loop is CASSLRVTSGRGLNEQFF. CDR3 in DNA: TGTGCCAGCAGCTTAAGGGTGACTAGCGGGAGGGGCTTGAATGAGCAGTTCTTC.

This chain links TRBV7-9 with TRBJ1-5, with D hard to call. Germline-derived CDR1 and CDR2 are SEHNR and FQNEAQ (reference sequence). The V gene lost 1 base and the J gene lost 5 bases, with 12 bases spanning the gap. The length of the CDR3 is 15 residues. CDR3 sequence: CASSLGGREDQPQHF. The CDR3 DNA reads TGTGCCAGCAGCTTAGGGGGAAGGGAGGATCAGCCCCAGCATTTT.

CDR3 nucleotide sequence: TGTGCCAGCAGCACCCAGACTAGCGGGAGGCCAGACACCGGGGAGCTGTTTTTT. Translating gives CASSTQTSGRPDTGELFF. This chain links TRBV9 with TRBJ2-2; 13 nucleotides agree with TRBD2. Germline values: CDR1 SGDLS, CDR2 YYNGEE. J lost 3 bases, V lost 4 bases, and 9 bases had no gene match. The CDR3 has 18 residues.

This rearrangement joins TRBV5-1 to TRBJ2-5, with 8 bases aligning to TRBD2. Gene TRBJ2-7 matches the end of the DNA better, so the J call may be wrong. Per the germline V gene, CDR1 is SGHRS and CDR2 is YFSETQ. This CDR3 contains 13 residues. The DNA for the CDR3 is TGCGCCAGCAGAACTAGCGGTTCCTACGAGCAGTACTTC. This translates into CASRTSGSYEQYF.

This chain connects TRBV4-3 to TRBJ2-7; the match to TRBD2 covers 15 bases. CDR3 length: 16 amino acids. V dropped 3 bases and J dropped 3; count of bases not matched to a gene: 3. Germline V gene data show CDR1 as LGHNA and CDR2 as YSLEER. The CDR3 spells CASSQGLAGGYYEQYF. In DNA form, the CDR3 reads TGCGCCAGCAGCCAGGGACTAGCGGGAGGTTACTACGAGCAGTACTTC.

V and J are TRBV7-9 and TRBJ1-2, with 8 bases lining up with TRBD1. Trimming removed 6 bases from V and 7 bases from J; junction bases left unmatched: 7. The CDR3 length is 13 residues. CDR1 SEHNR and CDR2 FQNEAQ come from the germline V gene (reference sequence). DNA of the CDR3: TGTGCCAGCAGTGTGGACAGGGCTTTTGGCTACACCTTC. Protein sequence: CASSVDRAFGYTF.

V is TRBV4-2 and J is TRBJ2-5; 7 bases are a match to TRBD2. The last part of the DNA fits TRBJ2-7 better; the J call may be wrong. Germline CDR1 reads LGHNA; CDR2 reads YNFKEQ. This CDR3 region has 15 residues. CDR3 residues: CASSQDRGSSYEQYF. For the CDR3, the DNA is TGTGCCAGCAGCCAAGATCGCGGGAGCTCCTACGAGCAGTACTTC.